The clone carrying this TCR beta chain was observed a few times. CDR1 and CDR2 (germline): SQVTM, ANQGSEA. With 4 bases removed from V and 2 bases from J, the gap between germline ends came to 11 bases. CDR3 length equals 13 residues. Using its own MiXCR run on the RT-PCR reads, TCRdb lists one record per CDR3 protein. The sample comprises 650,000 to 800,000 distinct CDR3 sequences, approximately 14% of which are singletons, and 3% to 4.5% rests with the top ten. The chain recombines TRBV29-1 with TRBJ1-1; the D is unclear. The TCR sequence derives from a female donor in good health, serving as a healthy control. Sequenced: memory CD4+ T cells from blood. This chain's CDR3 is CSVVGQINTEAFF. CDR3 coding DNA: TGCAGCGTTGTTGGGCAGATAAACACTGAAGCTTTCTTT.